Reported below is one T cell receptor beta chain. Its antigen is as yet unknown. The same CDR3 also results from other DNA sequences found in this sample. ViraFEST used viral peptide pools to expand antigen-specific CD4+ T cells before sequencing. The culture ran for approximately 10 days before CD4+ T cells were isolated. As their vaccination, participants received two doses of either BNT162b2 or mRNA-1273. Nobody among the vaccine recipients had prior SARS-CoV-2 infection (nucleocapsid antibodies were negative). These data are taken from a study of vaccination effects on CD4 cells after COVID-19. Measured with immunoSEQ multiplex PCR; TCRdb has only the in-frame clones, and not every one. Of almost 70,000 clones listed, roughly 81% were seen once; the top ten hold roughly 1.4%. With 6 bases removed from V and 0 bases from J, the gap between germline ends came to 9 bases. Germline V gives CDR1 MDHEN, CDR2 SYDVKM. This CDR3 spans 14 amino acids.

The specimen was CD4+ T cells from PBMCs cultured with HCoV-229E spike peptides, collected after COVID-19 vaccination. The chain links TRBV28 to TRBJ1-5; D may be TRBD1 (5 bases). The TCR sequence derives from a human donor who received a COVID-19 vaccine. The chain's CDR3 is CASRQVPSNQPQHF. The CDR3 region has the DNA TGTGCCAGCAGACAGGTACCTAGCAATCAGCCCCAGCATTTT.